A single sample is the source of the 32 T cell receptor beta chains below, sequenced in a study of PD-1 blockade in mismatch repair-deficient tumors. Sequenced by immunoSEQ multiplex PCR; TCRdb stores in-frame clones only, minus some. The sample shows more than 85,000 clones, approximately 80% of them seen only once. The specimen comprised peripheral blood, sampled around 8 months after starting pembrolizumab. These receptors all come from an adult with mismatch repair-deficient cancer.

The chain combines TRBV11-1 with TRBJ2-4; D possibly corresponds to TRBD2 (7 bases). The CDR3 is made up of 13 amino acids. The V end was cut by 5 bases, the J end by 9 bases, with 14 bases between. Germline V gives CDR1 SGHAT, CDR2 FQDESV (reference sequence). The chain's CDR3 is CASSTYREGIQYF. For the CDR3, the DNA is TGTGCCAGCAGCACCTACAGGGAGGGCATTCAGTACTTC.

This clone appeared once. This chain connects TRBV9 to TRBJ2-1; 14 positions agree with TRBD2. With V trimmed by 1 base and J by 4 bases, 7 bases remained unmatched. Per the germline V gene, CDR1 is SGDLS and CDR2 is YYNGEE. This CDR3 has 18 residues. CDR3 DNA: TGTGCCAGCAGCGTAACCGGGACTAGCGGGAGTGGATACAATGAGCAGTTCTTC. Amino acid sequence: CASSVTGTSGSGYNEQFF.

The chain combines TRBV5-1 with TRBJ2-3; 10 bases are a match to TRBD2. The CDR3 consists of 16 residues. V gave up 2 bases and J gave up 0 bases; unmatched junction bases: 3. CDR1 is SGHRS, CDR2 YFSETQ, per germline. The DNA of the CDR3 is TGCGCCAGCAGCTTTCCTAGCGGGAGTAGCACAGATACGCAGTATTTT. It specifies CASSFPSGSSTDTQYF.

This chain links TRBV28 with TRBJ1-3; the D gene is possibly TRBD1 (5 bases). Germline values: CDR1 MDHEN, CDR2 SYDVKM. Trimming removed 7 bases from V and 1 base from J, with 17 bases in between. This CDR3 has 16 amino acids. The CDR3 reads CASTKGGELSGNTIYF. DNA of the CDR3: TGTGCCAGCACCAAGGGAGGGGAACTATCTGGAAACACCATATATTTT.

This clone was detected only once. This chain joins TRBV5-1 and TRBJ2-1, with a possible D match to TRBD2 (5 bases). CDR1 and CDR2 from the germline V gene are SGHRS and YFSETQ. CDR3 length: 13 amino acids. Trimming removed 5 bases at V and 0 bases at J, with 6 bases between. The CDR3 protein is CASRGSSYNEQFF. The CDR3 DNA reads TGCGCCAGCAGAGGGAGCTCCTACAATGAGCAGTTCTTC.

The chain links TRBV7-9 to TRBJ2-7; D is undetermined. The V end lost 2 bases, the J end lost 0 bases, and 11 bases lay between the germline ends. Germline CDR1 is SEHNR and CDR2 is FQNEAQ (reference sequence). This CDR3 comprises 15 residues. CDR3 in DNA: TGTGCCAGCAGCTTAAGGGCAGAGATCTCCTACGAGCAGTACTTC. This sequence encodes CASSLRAEISYEQYF.

The chain links TRBV6-6 to TRBJ1-2; D is possibly TRBD1 (6 bases). The CDR3 length is 15 residues. In germline, CDR1 is MNHNY, CDR2 SVGAGI (reference sequence). The V end lost 7 bases, the J end lost 3 bases, and 18 bases lay between the germline ends. The chain's CDR3 is CASIMDSQNYYGYTF. The CDR3, as DNA: TGTGCCAGCATTATGGACAGCCAGAACTACTATGGCTACACCTTC.

V is TRBV19 and J is TRBJ2-1; TRBD2 agrees at 10 bases. Germline CDR1 reads LNHDA; CDR2 reads SQIVND (reference sequence). Unmatched junction bases numbered 7, after V lost 4 bases and J lost 10 bases. This CDR3 has 14 residues. CDR3 in DNA: TGTGCCAGTAGTACTTCCACTAGCGGGAACGAGCAGTTCTTC. Translated: CASSTSTSGNEQFF. Full variable domain (rest looked up from reference TRBV19 and TRBJ2-1): DGGITQSPKYLFRKEGQNVTLSCEQNLNHDAMYWYRQDPGQGLRLIYYSQIVNDFQKGDIAEGYSVSREKKESFPLTVTSAQKNPTAFYLCASSTSTSGNEQFFGPGTRLTVL.

The chain links TRBV9 to TRBJ2-5; 10 bases agree with TRBD2. V dropped 7 bases and J dropped 2; count of bases not matched to a gene: 5. Germline V gene data show CDR1 as SGDLS and CDR2 as YYNGEE. CDR3 length equals 14 residues. CDR3 protein: CASGSGRDQETQYF. CDR3 nucleotide sequence: TGTGCCAGCGGAAGCGGGAGGGATCAAGAGACCCAGTACTTC. The variable domain in full, completed from reference TRBV9 and TRBJ2-5, reads DSGVTQTPKHLITATGQRVTLRCSPRSGDLSVYWYQQSLDQGLQFLIQYYNGEERAKGNILERFSAQQFPDLHSELNLSSLELGDSALYFCASGSGRDQETQYFGPGTRLLVL.

The chain recombines TRBV7-3 with TRBJ2-3; TRBD2 aligns across 12 bases. The V gene's germline CDR1 is SGHTA and CDR2 FQGTGA. V was pared by 4 bases and J by 4 bases, with 6 bases of the junction left unmatched. This CDR3 region has 16 residues. The CDR3 DNA sequence: TGTGCCAGCAGCTCCAGACTAGCGGGAGCCGCAGATACGCAGTATTTT. It encodes CASSSRLAGAADTQYF.

V and J are TRBV15 and TRBJ1-1; D is perhaps TRBD1 (5 bases). Germline-derived CDR1 and CDR2 are LNHNV and YYDKDF (reference sequence). Between the trimmed V and J ends, which lost 5 bases and 5 bases, there was a span of 18 bases. This CDR3 region has 15 residues. CDR3 DNA: TGTGCCACCAGCTCCCGTGGGGCCGGAGCAACTGAAGCTTTCTTT. As protein: CATSSRGAGATEAFF.

The chain uses TRBV6-4 and TRBJ1-1, with TRBD1 matching over 7 bases. CDR1 is MRHNA and CDR2 is SNTAGT in the germline V gene. Trimming at V came to 5 bases and at J to 1 base, leaving 7 bases not matched to a gene. The CDR3 is 15 residues long. CDR3 residues: CASSRQGGKNTEAFF. In nucleotides, the CDR3 is TGTGCCAGCAGTCGGCAGGGGGGAAAGAACACTGAAGCTTTCTTT.

The rearrangement links TRBV6-1 to TRBJ2-1; TRBD2 is a possible D gene (9 bases). The CDR3 runs 15 residues. Germline V gives CDR1 MNHNS, CDR2 SASEGT. The germline V and J ends were trimmed by 7 bases and 3 bases, with 16 bases remaining between them. CDR3 region: CASTPSGTGYNEQFF. For the CDR3, the DNA is TGTGCCAGCACACCTAGCGGGACAGGCTACAATGAGCAGTTCTTC.

The J gene is TRBJ2-5, the V gene TRBV14, with D unresolved. The J call is uncertain, as TRBJ2-7 better fits the DNA end. Germline V gene data show CDR1 as SGHDN and CDR2 as FVKESK. The CDR3 contains 12 residues. CDR3 sequence reads: CASSQDSYEQYF. The DNA for the CDR3 is TGTGCCAGCAGCCAAGACAGCTACGAGCAGTACTTC.

The chain has TRBV5-6 and TRBJ2-7, with D unclear. CDR1 is SGHDT, CDR2 YYEEEE, per germline. The CDR3 is made up of 9 amino acids. Trimming left V 9 bases short and J 2 bases short, with 3 bases between. The CDR3 sequence is CATPYEQYF. CDR3 DNA: TGTGCCACTCCCTACGAGCAGTACTTC.

V and J are TRBV19 and TRBJ2-1; D gene uncertain. Germline V gene sequence: CDR1 LNHDA, CDR2 SQIVND (reference sequence). Trimming took 0 bases from V and 0 from J, leaving 6 bases between them. The CDR3 runs to 15 residues. The CDR3 DNA sequence: TGTGCCAGTAGTATAGAAGGCAGCTCCTACAATGAGCAGTTCTTC. Translation: CASSIEGSSYNEQFF.

The chain links TRBV9 to TRBJ2-3, with TRBD2 matching 9 bases. This CDR3 is built from 18 residues. From germline, CDR1 is SGDLS and CDR2 YYNGEE. V lost 0 bases to trimming and J lost 4 bases; unmatched junction nucleotides: 12. CDR3: CASSVELASGTRADTQYF. In DNA, the CDR3 is TGTGCCAGCAGCGTAGAACTGGCTAGCGGGACGAGAGCAGATACGCAGTATTTT.

The J gene is TRBJ2-5, the V gene TRBV5-1, with a tentative D call TRBD2 (6 bases). The length of the CDR3 is 14 residues. Germline V gives CDR1 SGHRS, CDR2 YFSETQ. The germline V and J ends were trimmed by 3 bases and 2 bases, with 11 bases remaining between them. The DNA of the CDR3 is TGCGCCAGCAGCTGGTGGAGGGATCAAGAGACCCAGTACTTC. Amino acid sequence: CASSWWRDQETQYF.

This sequence joins TRBV14 and TRBJ2-2; D is uncertain. The CDR3 has 13 residues. Between the trimmed V and J ends, which lost 0 bases and 5 bases, there was a span of 4 bases. CDR1 is SGHDN and CDR2 is FVKESK in the germline V gene. The CDR3 bases are TGTGCCAGCAGCCAAGATTTTACCGGGGAGCTGTTTTTT. Amino acid sequence: CASSQDFTGELFF.

This chain links TRBV5-4 with TRBJ2-1, with D perhaps TRBD1 (5 bases). Germline V gives CDR1 SGHNT, CDR2 YYREEE (reference sequence). V lost 3 bases and J 9 bases, leaving 16 bases between the germline ends. The length of the CDR3 is 14 residues. CDR3 amino acids: CASSSTLTDSEQFF. CDR3 in DNA: TGTGCCAGCAGCTCGACGTTGACAGACTCTGAGCAGTTCTTC.

The V call is TRBV5-1, the J call TRBJ2-7, with 7 bases fitting TRBD1. J was trimmed by 3 bases and V by 5 bases; bases with no gene match: 5. This CDR3 is built from 13 residues. CDR1 SGHRS and CDR2 YFSETQ come from the germline V gene. The CDR3 here is CASRRDRNYEQYF. Here the CDR3 DNA reads TGCGCCAGCAGAAGGGACAGAAACTACGAGCAGTACTTC.

V usage is TRBV2 and J usage is TRBJ2-5; TRBD1 matches at 7 bases. The germline V gene encodes CDR1 SNHLY and CDR2 FYNNEI. J was trimmed by 6 bases and V by 6 bases; bases with no gene match: 7. The CDR3 runs to 13 residues. In DNA, the CDR3 is TGTGCCAGCAGCGACAGGGCTGGCAAGACCCAGTACTTC. It codes for CASSDRAGKTQYF.

J is TRBJ1-5 and V is TRBV19; no firm D call. The CDR3 consists of 15 residues. V shed 3 bases and J shed 2 bases, with 11 bases lying between them. Germline loops: CDR1 LNHDA, CDR2 SQIVND (reference sequence). The CDR3 sequence: CASSMVGGRNQPQHF. The CDR3 DNA is TGTGCCAGTAGTATGGTCGGCGGACGCAATCAGCCCCAGCATTTT.

As for this clone: This same CDR3 is encoded by further DNA sequences in the sample. The V call is TRBV11-3, the J call TRBJ2-3, with D hard to call. Germline V gives CDR1 SGHNT, CDR2 YENEEA. V was shortened by 5 bases and J by 1 base, with 7 bases between the two germline ends. The CDR3 consists of 13 residues. The CDR3 DNA sequence: TGTGCCAGCAGCCATCGGGGCACAGATACGCAGTATTTT. Amino acid sequence: CASSHRGTDTQYF.

The chain is built from TRBV4-1 and TRBJ2-1; D gene uncertain. This CDR3 is built from 17 residues. The V and J ends lost 1 base and 1 base respectively, with 14 bases between them. Germline CDR1 and CDR2: MGHRA and YSYEKL. This CDR3 is CASSQVLEAASYNEQFF. The CDR3 DNA reads as TGCGCCAGCAGCCAAGTCTTGGAAGCTGCTTCCTACAATGAGCAGTTCTTC.

The chain links TRBV5-6 to TRBJ2-1; 7 bases match TRBD1. Germline V gene sequence: CDR1 SGHDT, CDR2 YYEEEE. Unmatched junction bases numbered 13, after V lost 5 bases and J lost 5 bases. The CDR3 totals 16 residues. The CDR3 reads CASRPGTVLWDNEQFF. In DNA, the CDR3 is TGTGCCAGCAGACCTGGGACAGTCCTCTGGGACAATGAGCAGTTCTTC.

The table lists this clone with a few counts. The chain combines TRBV20-1 with TRBJ2-3; D unclear. This CDR3 has 11 amino acids. The V gene lost 1 base and the J gene lost 1 base, with 0 bases spanning the gap. Germline lookup yields CDR1 DFQATT and CDR2 SNEGSKA (reference sequence). Here the CDR3 reads CSARGTDTQYF. CDR3 in DNA: TGCAGTGCTAGAGGCACAGATACGCAGTATTTT.

This clone was observed once. The rearrangement joins TRBV18 to TRBJ1-2; 7 nucleotides agree with TRBD1. CDR3 size: 16 residues. CDR1 is KGHSH and CDR2 is LQKENI in the germline V gene. V shed 3 bases, J shed 6 bases, and the junction held 13 bases outside the gene matches. CDR3 sequence reads: CASSPKGQQPTNGYTF. DNA of the CDR3: TGTGCCAGCTCACCGAAGGGACAGCAACCCACAAATGGCTACACCTTC.

The CDR3 nucleotides are TGCAGCTCTCTGGGCGGGAACACCGGGGAGCTGTTTTTT. This gives the protein CSSLGGNTGELFF. The chain uses TRBV29-1 and TRBJ2-2; no firm D call. The CDR3 length is 13 residues. Germline loops: CDR1 SQVTM, CDR2 ANQGSEA. Trimming removed 8 bases from V and 1 base from J, with 11 bases in between.

This clone showed up just a few times. J is TRBJ2-7 and V is TRBV9; 12 bases align to TRBD2. From germline, CDR1 is SGDLS and CDR2 YYNGEE. The CDR3 loop spans 14 amino acids. The V gene end was trimmed by 3 bases and the J gene end by 6 bases; junction bases not matched to a gene: 4. The CDR3 coding sequence is TGTGCCAGCAGCGCTAGCGGGGGGGGGATCGAGCAGTACTTC. It is translated as CASSASGGGIEQYF.

The chain combines TRBV4-3 with TRBJ1-2; 9 bases line up with TRBD1. CDR3 length equals 15 residues. The J segment lost 5 bases and the V segment lost 0 bases, leaving 4 bases of the junction unmatched. Germline CDR1 reads LGHNA; CDR2 reads YSLEER. The chain's CDR3 is CASSQDLGQGYGYTF. The CDR3 bases are TGCGCCAGCAGCCAAGACCTTGGACAGGGGTATGGCTACACCTTC.

This chain joins TRBV9 and TRBJ2-3; 8 bases agree with TRBD2. Losses at the gene ends were 3 bases for V and 2 bases for J; bases not matched to a gene: 2. The germline V gene encodes CDR1 SGDLS and CDR2 YYNGEE. The CDR3 runs to 14 residues. CDR3 DNA: TGTGCCAGCAGCGCGGGAGGGATCACAGATACGCAGTATTTT. Amino acids: CASSAGGITDTQYF.